This passage covers 19 T cell receptor beta chains from one sample sequenced in a study of T cells after posttransplantation cyclophosphamide. Profiling relied on immunoSEQ multiplex PCR, and the TCRdb table lists in-frame clones only, not all of them. The sample has tens of thousands of clones, about 86% seen once. The sequenced sample consisted of PBMCs. Receptors originate from a young man with a blood cancer, CMV-positive, and with a related stem cell donor.

This chain joins TRBV14 and TRBJ2-3; 11 bases are shared with TRBD2. V lost 9 bases to trimming and J lost 4 bases; unmatched junction nucleotides: 9. Germline values: CDR1 SGHDN, CDR2 FVKESK. This CDR3 comprises 15 residues. DNA for the CDR3: TGTGCCAGTAGACTAGCGGGATCAGGCCCAGATACGCAGTATTTT. It encodes CASRLAGSGPDTQYF.

This clone has more than one count but fewer than ten. The rearrangement joins TRBV4-2 to TRBJ2-1, with D perhaps TRBD1 (6 bases). Trimming pared 0 bases from V and 1 base from J, leaving 16 bases between. Germline lookup yields CDR1 LGHNA and CDR2 YNFKEQ. There are 18 residues in the CDR3. Here the CDR3 reads CASSQDLSGALSYNEQFF. In DNA form, the CDR3 reads TGTGCCAGCAGCCAAGATCTTTCAGGGGCTTTATCCTACAATGAGCAGTTCTTC.

The chain carries TRBV4-1 and TRBJ2-1, with 13 bases lining up with TRBD2. The CDR3 covers 18 residues. V was pared by 4 bases and J by 8 bases, with 14 bases of the junction left unmatched. CDR1 and CDR2 (germline): MGHRA, YSYEKL. In nucleotides, the CDR3 is TGCGCCAGCAGCCTCTCTCCACTAGCGGGAGGGGTAGTTGATGAGCAGTTCTTC. It encodes CASSLSPLAGGVVDEQFF.

This CDR3 reads CASSGVNSNQPQHF. In nucleotides, the CDR3 is TGTGCCTCTAGTGGTGTGAATAGCAATCAGCCCCAGCATTTT. The chain couples TRBV19 to TRBJ1-5; D unclear. Germline V gene sequence: CDR1 LNHDA, CDR2 SQIVND (reference sequence). The CDR3 consists of 14 residues. V lost 11 bases to trimming and J lost 0 bases, with 14 bases between them.

The sample holds one count of this clone. The rearrangement links TRBV6-5 to TRBJ2-3; D may be TRBD2 (6 bases). CDR3 length: 14 amino acids. V shed 7 bases and J shed 5 bases, with 16 bases lying between them. Germline V lookup: CDR1 MNHEY, CDR2 SVGAGI. CDR3 in amino acids: CASKTSPFEDTQYF. The CDR3 coding sequence is TGTGCCAGCAAAACTAGCCCCTTCGAAGATACGCAGTATTTT.

CDR3 region: CASSSGTGGGQPQHF. DNA of the CDR3: TGTGCCAGCAGCTCTGGGACAGGGGGCGGTCAGCCCCAGCATTTT. This sequence joins TRBV13 and TRBJ1-5, with 12 positions matching TRBD1. Germline CDR1 reads PRHDT; CDR2 reads FYEKMQ (reference sequence). The CDR3 is 15 residues long. V was pared by 4 bases and J by 6 bases, with 4 bases of the junction left unmatched. Using reference TRBV13 and TRBJ1-5 for the parts outside the CDR3, the full variable domain is AAGVIQSPRHLIKEKRETATLKCYPIPRHDTVYWYQQGPGQDPQFLISFYEKMQSDKGSIPDRFSAQQFSDYHSELNMSSLELGDSALYFCASSSGTGGGQPQHFGDGTRLSIL.

This clone was seen a single time. This chain connects TRBV5-6 to TRBJ2-1; maybe TRBD1 (5 bases). V was shortened by 4 bases and J by 2 bases, with 16 bases between the two germline ends. The CDR3 totals 16 residues. Germline V gene data show CDR1 as SGHDT and CDR2 as YYEEEE. Here the CDR3 DNA reads TGTGCCAGCAGCACCTCCAGGGTAAGCGCCTACAATGAGCAGTTCTTC. This gives the protein CASSTSRVSAYNEQFF. Full variable domain (missing parts from reference TRBV5-6 and TRBJ2-1): DAGVTQSPTHLIKTRGQQVTLRCSPKSGHDTVSWYQQALGQGPQFIFQYYEEEERQRGNFPDRFSGHQFPNYSSELNVNALLLGDSALYLCASSTSRVSAYNEQFFGPGTRLTVL.

This chain uses TRBV6-4 with TRBJ2-1, with TRBD2 identical over 11 bases. V was pared by 8 bases and J by 5 bases, with 17 bases of the junction left unmatched. The CDR3 consists of 18 residues. From germline, CDR1 is MRHNA and CDR2 SNTAGT. The CDR3, as DNA: TGTGCCAGCTCTCTTTCCCCGGGACTAGCGGTTCCTAACAATGAGCAGTTCTTC. Its protein product is CASSLSPGLAVPNNEQFF.

The chain couples TRBV7-3 to TRBJ2-2, with 9 bases fitting TRBD2. Germline CDR1 is SGHTA and CDR2 is FQGTGA. The CDR3 contains 16 residues. Trimming removed 2 bases from V and 4 bases from J; junction bases left unmatched: 5. This CDR3 is CASSLAGTSSTGELFF. The CDR3 region has the DNA TGTGCCAGCAGCTTAGCCGGGACTAGCTCCACCGGGGAGCTGTTTTTT.

This clone appeared a single time. The chain carries TRBV10-2 and TRBJ2-1; 8 positions match TRBD2. The CDR3 spans 15 residues. J lost 7 bases, V lost 4 bases, and 9 bases had no gene match. Germline loops: CDR1 WSHSY, CDR2 SAAADI. The chain's CDR3 is CASSVSGGRKNEQFF. The CDR3 coding sequence is TGCGCCAGCAGTGTATCGGGAGGGCGTAAGAATGAGCAGTTCTTC.

This sequence joins TRBV29-1 and TRBJ1-2; D ambiguous. The CDR3 loop spans 13 amino acids. Deletions cut 3 bases from V and 0 bases from J, with 8 bases between. Germline V lookup: CDR1 SQVTM, CDR2 ANQGSEA. CDR3 in DNA: TGCAGCGTTGACCTACGAGCTAACTATGGCTACACCTTC. Translating it yields CSVDLRANYGYTF.

V is TRBV28 and J is TRBJ1-1, with no clear D. CDR1 MDHEN and CDR2 SYDVKM come from the germline V gene. The CDR3 is 15 residues long. V was trimmed by 3 bases and J by 4 bases, leaving 15 bases between them. CDR3 nucleotides: TGTGCCAGCAGTTTCGGTCCGGCGCAGCGCACTGAAGCTTTCTTT. Its protein product is CASSFGPAQRTEAFF.

This chain joins TRBV18 and TRBJ2-3, with 11 nucleotides matching TRBD1. Germline V CDR1 and CDR2: KGHSH, LQKENI. The CDR3 has 15 amino acids. V was pared by 0 bases and J by 6 bases, with 2 bases of the junction left unmatched. The CDR3 sequence: CASSPPGTGGDTQYF. The CDR3 nucleotides are TGTGCCAGCTCACCACCGGGGACAGGGGGGGATACGCAGTATTTT.

This chain uses TRBV7-6 with TRBJ2-2; D is undetermined. V was pared by 0 bases and J by 6 bases, with 11 bases between. CDR3 length equals 15 residues. CDR1 SGHVS and CDR2 FNYEAQ come from the germline V gene. The CDR3: CASSLAPLSAGELFF. As DNA, the CDR3 is TGTGCCAGCAGCTTAGCTCCTTTATCAGCCGGGGAGCTGTTTTTT.

The chain carries TRBV19 and TRBJ2-5; TRBD2 is a possible D gene (5 bases). This CDR3 spans 13 amino acids. Trimming took off 5 bases at V and 2 bases at J, with 9 bases between the two ends. Per germline, CDR1 LNHDA and CDR2 SQIVND (reference sequence). The chain's CDR3 is CASSVRLQETQYF. CDR3 nucleotides: TGTGCCAGTAGTGTCCGACTACAAGAGACCCAGTACTTC.

The chain recombines TRBV27 with TRBJ2-1; D call uncertain. CDR3 length: 16 amino acids. Germline-derived CDR1 and CDR2 are MNHEY and SMNVEV (reference sequence). Trimming took 4 bases from V and 1 from J, leaving 14 bases between them. CDR3 sequence: CASSSLPVVSYNEQFF. CDR3 DNA sequence: TGTGCCAGCAGTTCCCTACCCGTTGTATCCTACAATGAGCAGTTCTTC.

The CDR3 DNA reads as TGTGCCAGCGGGCTAGCGGGAGAATCCGAGCAGTACTTC. Its protein product is CASGLAGESEQYF. The chain has TRBV2 and TRBJ2-7, with TRBD2 identical over 10 bases. Losses at the gene ends were 8 bases for V and 6 bases for J; bases not matched to a gene: 7. Germline CDR1 and CDR2: SNHLY and FYNNEI. This CDR3 comprises 13 residues.

The CDR3 DNA reads TGTGCCAGCAGTTTATCCACGAGCTCCTACGAGCAGTACTTC. This sequence encodes CASSLSTSSYEQYF. V is TRBV27 and J is TRBJ2-7; D unclear. Deletions cut 0 bases from V and 0 bases from J, with 6 bases between. Germline assignment: CDR1 MNHEY and CDR2 SMNVEV (reference sequence). The CDR3 sequence is 14 residues long.

This chain joins TRBV4-1 and TRBJ2-1, with D possibly TRBD2 on 5 matching bases. Germline CDR1 is MGHRA and CDR2 is YSYEKL. CDR3 length: 14 residues. V was shortened by 4 bases and J by 4 bases, with 11 bases between the two germline ends. The CDR3, as DNA: TGCGCCAGCAGCCCACTGGGCGGGTACAATGAGCAGTTCTTC. It encodes CASSPLGGYNEQFF.